The next 27 T cell receptor beta chains were all read from a single sample in a study of T-cell memory formation after mild COVID-19. From the 5' RACE reads, TCRdb called clonotypes with MiXCR, one entry per CDR3 protein. The data show approximately 400,000 distinct CDR3 sequences, more than 15% seen once. Sequenced input: PBMCs or a T cell subset sorted from them (not recorded which). These receptors were taken from a man aged 18 to 29 who had mild COVID-19 (a few samples of this study predate the infection). Cell type and time point are not known.

This clonotype was counted a few times. This chain uses TRBV4-1 with TRBJ2-3; 8 bases are shared with TRBD1. Trimming removed 2 bases from V and 2 bases from J; junction bases left unmatched: 9. CDR1 and CDR2 (germline): MGHRA, YSYEKL. The CDR3 covers 17 residues. The CDR3 coding sequence is TGCGCCAGCAGCCAATCCGACAGGGGTTGGGTCACAGATACGCAGTATTTT. It codes for CASSQSDRGWVTDTQYF.

This clonotype was seen many times. The chain is built from TRBV5-4 and TRBJ1-6, with D perhaps TRBD1 (5 bases). Germline CDR1 and CDR2: SGHNT and YYREEE (reference sequence). V shed 5 bases and J shed 8 bases, with 14 bases lying between them. The CDR3 is 14 residues long. Written as DNA, the CDR3 is TGTGCCAGCAGTTCTCAGGTGGGACATTCACCCCTCCACTTT. This encodes CASSSQVGHSPLHF.

The chain links TRBV6-5 to TRBJ2-2; 7 bases fit TRBD1. The germline V gene has CDR1 MNHEY and CDR2 SVGAGI. This CDR3 is built from 16 residues. The V segment lost 4 bases and the J segment 0 bases; nucleotides outside the gene matches: 5. CDR3 bases: TGTGCCAGCAGTTCCCGACAGGGTGCGAACACCGGGGAGCTGTTTTTT. As protein: CASSSRQGANTGELFF.

This clonotype was seen more than once but under ten times. The chain recombines TRBV7-9 with TRBJ1-2; D is perhaps TRBD1 (5 bases). The CDR3 consists of 15 residues. V was pared by 5 bases and J by 2 bases, with 15 bases between. Germline CDR1 and CDR2: SEHNR and FQNEAQ (reference sequence). CDR3 in DNA: TGTGCCAGCAGCCATCACGTAGGGGAAAACTATGGCTACACCTTC. It yields the protein CASSHHVGENYGYTF.

The genes are TRBV6-6 and TRBJ2-5; 13 nucleotides match TRBD2. This CDR3 contains 15 residues. Germline V gene data show CDR1 as MNHNY and CDR2 as SVGAGI (reference sequence). Losses at the gene ends were 6 bases for V and 6 bases for J; bases not matched to a gene: 7. The CDR3 sequence is CASRPTSGGPKTQYF. The CDR3 nucleotides read TGTGCCAGCAGACCGACTAGCGGGGGGCCGAAGACCCAGTACTTC.

The sample holds a few counts of this clonotype. The chain combines TRBV2 with TRBJ2-4; D is unresolved. The CDR3 is 11 residues long. V was trimmed by 2 bases and J by 13 bases, leaving 9 bases between them. Per germline, CDR1 SNHLY and CDR2 FYNNEI. The chain's CDR3 is CASSEYAIQYF. The CDR3 DNA follows: TGTGCCAGCAGTGAATATGCCATACAGTACTTC.

This chain connects TRBV20-1 to TRBJ2-1; the match to TRBD2 covers 10 bases. Germline trimming cut 6 bases from V and 7 bases from J; bases unmatched to any gene: 9. This CDR3 is built from 14 residues. The germline V gene encodes CDR1 DFQATT and CDR2 SNEGSKA (reference sequence). CDR3 sequence: CSARASGGANEQFF. The DNA for the CDR3 is TGCAGTGCCCGGGCCAGCGGGGGGGCAAATGAGCAGTTCTTC.

The chain's CDR3 is CASSARDRANTEAFF. The CDR3 DNA follows: TGTGCCAGCAGCGCCCGGGACAGGGCGAACACTGAAGCTTTCTTT. The chain combines TRBV9 with TRBJ1-1; 9 nucleotides align to TRBD1. The CDR3 consists of 15 residues. J was trimmed by 1 base and V by 3 bases; bases with no gene match: 4. Germline assignment: CDR1 SGDLS and CDR2 YYNGEE.

The rearrangement links TRBV10-3 to TRBJ2-7; D is perhaps TRBD2 (5 bases). V lost 2 bases and J 2 bases, leaving 13 bases between the germline ends. CDR1 is ENHRY, CDR2 SYGVKD, per germline. The CDR3 runs to 15 residues. CDR3 coding DNA: TGTGCCATCAGTGAGGGGCCTAGAGGGACCTACGAGCAGTACGTC. Translating gives CAISEGPRGTYEQYV.

In this sample, this clonotype turned up a few times. The V call is TRBV7-6, the J call TRBJ2-2, with D hard to call. V was clipped by 6 bases and J by 1 base, with 6 bases between them. Germline assignment: CDR1 SGHVS and CDR2 FNYEAQ. This CDR3 has 13 amino acids. CDR3 region: CASRPRNTGELFF. The CDR3 nucleotides read TGTGCCAGCAGACCTAGGAACACCGGGGAGCTGTTTTTT.

V usage is TRBV12-3 or TRBV12-4 and J usage is TRBJ2-7; the D gene is possibly TRBD1 (6 bases). The CDR3 loop spans 14 amino acids. The ends were cut back, 6 bases at V and 4 bases at J, with 16 bases in the middle. In DNA form, the CDR3 reads TGTGCCAGCAGACCCCCAGGGGTTTGGTACGAGCAGTACTTC. Translating gives CASRPPGVWYEQYF.

The rearrangement links TRBV10-3 to TRBJ1-1; TRBD1 agrees at 7 bases. The CDR3 extends over 13 amino acids. The germline CDR1 and CDR2 sequences are ENHRY and SYGVKD. The V gene end was trimmed by 7 bases and the J gene end by 1 base; junction bases not matched to a gene: 3. Here the CDR3 reads CAIIGTENTEAFF. In DNA, the CDR3 is TGTGCCATCATCGGGACAGAGAACACTGAAGCTTTCTTT.

This clonotype was recorded a few times. This chain connects TRBV9 to TRBJ2-5; a possible D gene is TRBD2 (6 bases). The germline V gene encodes CDR1 SGDLS and CDR2 YYNGEE. The CDR3 runs 12 residues. With 3 bases removed from V and 5 bases from J, the gap between germline ends came to 8 bases. The CDR3 nucleotides read TGTGCCAGCAGCGGGAGGGAGGAGACCCAGTACTTC. Translated, it gives CASSGREETQYF. The full variable domain, with the rest looked up from reference TRBV9 and TRBJ2-5, is DSGVTQTPKHLITATGQRVTLRCSPRSGDLSVYWYQQSLDQGLQFLIQYYNGEERAKGNILERFSAQQFPDLHSELNLSSLELGDSALYFCASSGREETQYFGPGTRLLVL.

The chain couples TRBV28 to TRBJ1-2; D unresolved. Germline CDR1 is MDHEN and CDR2 is SYDVKM. The CDR3 runs 14 residues. Trimming stripped 2 bases from V and 3 bases from J, with 10 bases between. Here the CDR3 reads CASSLALTDYGYTF. For the CDR3, the DNA is TGTGCCAGCAGTTTAGCACTGACGGACTATGGCTACACCTTC.

This clonotype was observed a few times. The rearrangement uses TRBV7-8 and TRBJ1-6; the match to TRBD1 covers 7 bases. Trimming took 4 bases from V and 8 from J; bases not matched to a gene: 17. CDR3 length: 18 residues. Per the germline V gene, CDR1 is SGHVS and CDR2 is FQNEAQ. CDR3 sequence: CASSSSFTGQASYSPLHF. The CDR3 DNA reads as TGTGCCAGCAGCTCCAGCTTTACCGGACAGGCCTCGTATTCACCCCTCCACTTT. The full variable domain, rest sourced from reference TRBV7-8 and TRBJ1-6, is GAGVSQSPRYKVAKRGQDVALRCDPISGHVSLFWYQQALGQGPEFLTYFQNEAQLDKSGLPSDRFFAERPEGSVSTLKIQRTQQEDSAVYLCASSSSFTGQASYSPLHFGNGTRLTVT.

The genes are TRBV28 and TRBJ2-7, with D unclear. The CDR3 extends over 10 amino acids. CDR1 and CDR2 (germline): MDHEN, SYDVKM. Trimming left V 3 bases short and J 5 bases short, with 2 bases between. CDR3 bases: TGTGCCAGCAGTTTTAACGAGCAGTACTTC. This translates into CASSFNEQYF.

The chain couples TRBV24-1 to TRBJ2-2, with D maybe TRBD2 (5 bases). The CDR3 is 16 residues long. Trimming shortened V by 4 bases and J by 7 bases, and 18 bases separated the two germline ends. Germline-derived CDR1 and CDR2 are KGHDR and SFDVKD. The CDR3 region is CATSDSYGDIGGELFF. CDR3 DNA: TGTGCCACCAGTGACTCTTACGGGGATATCGGCGGGGAGCTGTTTTTT.

This rearrangement joins TRBV7-8 to TRBJ2-2; 9 bases are a match to TRBD2. The CDR3 contains 16 residues. V lost 2 bases, J lost 6 bases, and 7 bases stayed unmatched. Germline V gene sequence: CDR1 SGHVS, CDR2 FQNEAQ. The CDR3 DNA is TGTGCCAGCAGCTTAACCGGGACTAGCCGTTCCGGGGAGCTGTTTTTT. It is translated as CASSLTGTSRSGELFF.

The V and J genes are TRBV27 and TRBJ2-7, with D hard to call. The germline CDR1 and CDR2 sequences are MNHEY and SMNVEV (reference sequence). CDR3 length: 13 residues. The germline V and J ends were trimmed by 6 bases and 4 bases, with 13 bases remaining between them. The CDR3 spells CASSPFGGYEQYV. DNA of the CDR3: TGTGCCAGCAGCCCTTTTGGCGGTTACGAGCAGTACGTC.

The rearrangement uses TRBV7-9 and TRBJ2-5; D may be TRBD2 (6 bases). CDR3 size: 18 residues. The V gene's germline CDR1 is SEHNR and CDR2 FQNEAQ (reference sequence). Trimming left V 4 bases short and J 1 base short, with 22 bases between. The CDR3 is CASSSFKYRAGLQETQYF. In DNA, the CDR3 is TGTGCCAGCAGCTCTTTTAAGTATCGGGCGGGACTCCAAGAGACCCAGTACTTC.

This clonotype was found a few times. The rearrangement uses TRBV7-2 and TRBJ2-3; the D is unclear. Germline CDR1 SGHTA, CDR2 FQGNSA. This CDR3 region has 13 residues. The V gene lost 5 bases and the J gene lost 7 bases, with 13 bases spanning the gap. CDR3 residues: CASSGVSTNTQYF. Here the CDR3 DNA reads TGTGCCAGCAGCGGCGTTAGCACTAATACGCAGTATTTT.

This clonotype came up many times. The chain links TRBV7-3 to TRBJ2-3; TRBD2 matches 16 bases. The CDR3 contains 16 residues. The J segment lost 4 bases and the V segment lost 5 bases, leaving 3 bases of the junction unmatched. Germline CDR1 reads SGHTA; CDR2 reads FQGTGA. CDR3 bases: TGTGCCAGCAGCCCGGGGACTAGCGGGGGGGCAGATACGCAGTATTTT. It translates to CASSPGTSGGADTQYF.

This clonotype turned up a few times. The V gene is TRBV5-7, the J gene TRBJ2-1; D might be TRBD2 (6 bases). TRBV5-7 is sorted into the ORF group, with uncertain function. This CDR3 is 16 amino acids long. Trimming shortened V by 1 base and J by 6 bases, and 17 bases separated the two germline ends. CDR3 amino acids: CASSLRASEVSNEQFF. The DNA for the CDR3 is TGTGCCAGCAGCTTGAGAGCTAGCGAGGTTTCCAATGAGCAGTTCTTC.

As to this clonotype: One end of the junction does not line up with germline, which may come from a read error. The chain couples TRBV13 to TRBJ1-1; 8 bases align to TRBD1. This CDR3 is 12 amino acids long. Germline V gene sequence: CDR1 PRHDT, CDR2 FYEKMQ (reference sequence). The CDR3 DNA follows: TGCGCAGGGGGCATTTTGAACACTGAAGCTTTCTTT. As protein: CAGGILNTEAFF.

This clonotype was recorded a few times. CDR3: CASSPDRGHYGYTF. The DNA for the CDR3 is TGTGCCAGCAGCCCGGACAGGGGACACTATGGCTACACCTTC. The V and J genes are TRBV7-3 and TRBJ1-2; 9 bases match TRBD1. This CDR3 spans 14 amino acids. J gave up 3 bases and V 5 bases, and 4 bases lay outside the gene matches. Germline lookup yields CDR1 SGHTA and CDR2 FQGTGA.

The chain combines TRBV9 with TRBJ1-3, with a tentative D call TRBD1 (5 bases). The CDR3 is 15 residues long. Germline CDR1 SGDLS, CDR2 YYNGEE. Trimming took 3 bases from V and 2 from J, leaving 12 bases between them. The CDR3: CASSENRFAGNTIYF. CDR3 bases: TGTGCCAGCAGCGAAAACAGGTTTGCTGGAAACACCATATATTTT.

The rearrangement joins TRBV6-5 to TRBJ2-6, with 7 bases that match TRBD1. CDR1 and CDR2 (germline): MNHEY, SVGAGI. The CDR3 spans 15 residues. V trimming: 6 bases; J trimming: 7 bases; junction bases outside the gene matches: 9. CDR3 in amino acids: CASRRQGGRANVLTF. CDR3 bases: TGTGCCAGCAGACGACAGGGTGGAAGAGCCAACGTCCTGACTTTC.